The clone carrying this T cell receptor (beta chain) was observed a few times. Amplified TCR beta CDR3 regions came from RNA transcripts. Carried out on the TCR CDR3, a first-round RT-PCR used the HTBI primer set. TCRdb redid the calling of the multiplex PCR reads with MiXCR, one entry per CDR3 protein. The top ten hold roughly 7.9% of the sample, which has about 300,000 distinct CDR3 sequences, around 13% seen once. Exclusion criteria comprised uncontrolled infection, other autoimmune disease, pregnancy or lactation. Orbital computed tomography and thyroid ultrasound, together with serum TRAb and thyroxine and clinical symptoms, were used for diagnoses. The sample belongs to a study of T cells in Graves' hyperthyroidism and ophthalmopathy. Looking at the study overall: Before treatment of any kind, peripheral blood was taken at initial diagnosis.

Germline-derived CDR1 and CDR2 are DFQATT and SNEGSKA (reference sequence). The CDR3 length is 14 residues. Trimming shortened V by 3 bases and J by 2 bases, and 8 bases separated the two germline ends. V and J are TRBV20-1 and TRBJ2-6; D not resolved. What was sequenced was blood. The TCR sequence derives from a middle-aged woman with Graves' hyperthyroidism. The CDR3 nucleotides are TGCAGTGCTAGTAAGGAAACTGGGGCCAACGTCCTGACTTTC. It encodes CSASKETGANVLTF.